The rows below give T cell receptor beta chains drawn from one sample of a study of shared clonotypes between healthy human individuals. The repertoire was sequenced with immunoSEQ multiplex PCR; TCRdb's copy has only in-frame clones and lacks some. The table includes fewer than 3 million clones, around 93% detected once. Material for sequencing was naive CD4+ T cells from PBMCs. The source is a man aged 18 to 30 in good health. Some clones in this sample may be carry-over from other donors' samples. CDR3s include the opening cysteine and the closing phenylalanine or tryptophan. D genes are given only for firm matches. Clone sizes are given selectively: once, few, many, or a class where the clone is expanded.

D gene: NA; V gene: TRBV28; clone size: NA; J gene: TRBJ2-1; CDR3 protein: CASKGRSYNEQFF; CDR3 DNA: TGTGCCAGCAAGGGTCGATCCTACAATGAGCAGTTCTTC
D gene: NA; V gene: TRBV7-9; clone size: NA; J gene: TRBJ2-7; CDR3 protein: CASSFPTGTIHEQYF; CDR3 DNA: TGTGCCAGCAGCTTTCCAACCGGGACAATCCACGAGCAGTACTTC
D gene: NA; V gene: TRBV9; clone size: NA; J gene: TRBJ2-2; CDR3 protein: CASSAINTGELFF; CDR3 DNA: TGTGCCAGCAGCGCCATTAACACCGGGGAGCTGTTTTTT
D gene: NA; V gene: TRBV7-2; clone size: NA; J gene: TRBJ2-7; CDR3 protein: CASSLSPVTYEQYF; CDR3 DNA: TGTGCCAGCAGCTTATCCCCCGTAACCTACGAGCAGTACTTC
D gene: TRBD1; V gene: TRBV5-4; clone size: NA; J gene: TRBJ2-7; CDR3 protein: CASSLTPTGGLNEQYF; CDR3 DNA: TGTGCCAGCAGCTTGACGCCGACAGGGGGCCTAAACGAGCAGTACTTC
D gene: TRBD2; V gene: TRBV5-1; clone size: NA; J gene: TRBJ2-1; CDR3 protein: CASSLLASGSMNEQFF; CDR3 DNA: TGCGCCAGCAGCTTGTTGGCTAGCGGGAGTATGAATGAGCAGTTCTTC
D gene: NA; V gene: TRBV5-1; clone size: NA; J gene: TRBJ1-1; CDR3 protein: CASKIRWGRDFAEAFF; CDR3 DNA: TGCGCCAGCAAGATAAGGTGGGGCAGGGATTTCGCTGAAGCTTTCTTT
D gene: TRBD1; V gene: TRBV11-2; clone size: NA; J gene: TRBJ2-2; CDR3 protein: CASSPLRTGSSGELFF; CDR3 DNA: TGTGCCAGCAGTCCATTGAGGACAGGTTCGAGCGGGGAGCTGTTTTTT
D gene: NA; V gene: TRBV6-5; clone size: NA; J gene: TRBJ1-5; CDR3 protein: CASSYGGYNQPQHF; CDR3 DNA: TGTGCCAGCAGTTATGGAGGGTACAATCAGCCCCAGCATTTT
D gene: TRBD1; V gene: TRBV5-1; clone size: NA; J gene: TRBJ2-7; CDR3 protein: CASSLGGQSSYEQYF; CDR3 DNA: TGCGCCAGCAGCTTGGGGGGACAGAGCTCCTACGAGCAGTACTTC
D gene: NA; V gene: TRBV28; clone size: NA; J gene: TRBJ2-5; CDR3 protein: CASSRTTYRVGFETQYF; CDR3 DNA: TGTGCCAGCAGCCGTACGACCTACAGGGTGGGGTTTGAGACCCAGTACTTC
D gene: NA; V gene: TRBV28; clone size: few; J gene: TRBJ1-1; CDR3 protein: CASREGGPGTEAFF; CDR3 DNA: TGTGCCAGCAGGGAAGGGGGGCCGGGCACTGAAGCTTTCTTT
D gene: TRBD1; V gene: TRBV6-6; clone size: few; J gene: TRBJ1-1; CDR3 protein: CASSDRGFEAFF; CDR3 DNA: TGTGCCAGCAGTGACAGGGGGTTTGAAGCTTTCTTT
D gene: NA; V gene: TRBV7-9; clone size: NA; J gene: TRBJ2-1; CDR3 protein: CASSSLFGLDEQFF; CDR3 DNA: TGTGCCAGCAGCTCCCTATTTGGGCTCGATGAGCAGTTCTTC
D gene: NA; V gene: TRBV27; clone size: NA; J gene: TRBJ2-7; CDR3 protein: CASSARATEQYF; CDR3 DNA: TGTGCCAGCAGTGCCAGGGCAACCGAGCAGTACTTC
D gene: NA; V gene: TRBV11-2; clone size: once; J gene: TRBJ2-7; CDR3 protein: CASSLGPSRIEEQYF; CDR3 DNA: TGTGCCAGCAGCTTAGGTCCTAGTCGGATTGAGGAGCAGTACTTC
D gene: TRBD2; V gene: TRBV10-2; clone size: NA; J gene: TRBJ2-3; CDR3 protein: CASREGLAGTDTQYF; CDR3 DNA: TGCGCCAGCAGGGAGGGACTAGCGGGTACAGATACGCAGTATTTT